This is a list of T cell receptor beta chains from one sample in a study of cytomegalovirus exposure and HLA in healthy donors. Sequencing used immunoSEQ multiplex PCR; TCRdb keeps in-frame clones, though not all of them. The sample includes 200,000 to 250,000 clones, about 80% of them seen just once. The sample comprised PBMCs. Receptor source: a woman in her thirties or forties in good health and CMV-seropositive. Each CDR3 is given with its conserved first and last residue. A D gene is named only where the DNA matches it firmly. Size tells how often a clone was seen (once, few, many) or the class of an expanded clone, and some rows leave it out.

j_gene,v_gene,d_gene,abundance,CDR3aa,CDR3nt
TRBJ1-3,TRBV9,NA,NA,CASAGKGAGNTIYF,TGTGCCAGCGCCGGTAAGGGGGCTGGAAACACCATATATTTT
TRBJ2-5,TRBV27,TRBD2,NA,CASSPTGTSGVTQYF,TGTGCCAGCAGTCCCACCGGGACTAGCGGGGTGACCCAGTACTTC
TRBJ2-7,TRBV25-1,TRBD1,few,CASSDGQGETYEQYF,TGTGCCAGCAGTGACGGACAGGGGGAAACCTACGAGCAGTACTTC
TRBJ2-1,TRBV5-6,NA,NA,CASSRRKTLYNEQFF,TGTGCCAGCAGTCGCCGGAAGACACTCTACAATGAGCAGTTCTTC
TRBJ2-3,TRBV4-1,TRBD2,NA,CASSQESVERGGTDTQYF,TGCGCCAGCAGCCAAGAGAGTGTTGAGCGGGGGGGCACAGATACGCAGTATTTT
TRBJ2-1,TRBV5-1,TRBD2,few,CASSFWTSEQNEQFF,TGCGCCAGCAGCTTTTGGACTAGCGAGCAGAATGAGCAGTTCTTC
TRBJ2-2,TRBV9,TRBD2,NA,CASSLAGAGELFF,TGTGCCAGCAGCTTAGCGGGGGCCGGGGAGCTGTTTTTT
TRBJ2-3,TRBV5-1,NA,NA,CASSKGQGVGTQYF,TGCGCCAGCAGCAAGGGGCAGGGTGTCGGTACGCAGTATTTT
TRBJ1-2,TRBV7-9,NA,NA,CASSLGWVQGGYTF,TGTGCCAGCAGCTTAGGATGGGTTCAGGGTGGCTACACCTTC
TRBJ1-1,TRBV28,NA,NA,CASRAGHLAEAFF,TGTGCCAGCAGAGCGGGCCATCTAGCTGAAGCTTTCTTT
TRBJ2-1,TRBV18,NA,NA,CASSPEDNEQFF,TGTGCCAGCTCACCAGAGGACAATGAGCAGTTCTTC
TRBJ2-6,TRBV7-3,TRBD1,NA,CASSFTGGLGANVLTF,TGTGCCAGCAGCTTCACAGGGGGCCTTGGGGCCAACGTCCTGACTTTC
TRBJ1-5,TRBV11-2,TRBD1,NA,CASSFGTGTFNQPQHF,TGTGCCAGCAGCTTTGGGACAGGGACCTTCAATCAGCCCCAGCATTTT
TRBJ2-7,TRBV5-1,TRBD1,NA,CASSLTGAYEQYF,TGCGCCAGCAGCTTAACAGGGGCCTACGAGCAGTACTTC
TRBJ2-1,TRBV6-4,NA,NA,CASSEEGAYNEQFF,TGTGCCAGCAGTGAAGAGGGAGCCTACAATGAGCAGTTCTTC
TRBJ1-5,TRBV9,NA,once,CASSVDSSNQPQHF,TGTGCCAGCAGCGTGGACAGTAGCAATCAGCCCCAGCATTTT
TRBJ1-2,TRBV5-6,TRBD1,few,CASSHMTGTYGYTF,TGTGCCAGCAGCCACATGACAGGGACCTATGGCTACACCTTC
TRBJ2-7,TRBV5-5,TRBD2,few,CASSLVGTKSYEQYF,TGTGCCAGCAGCTTGGTGGGGACTAAATCCTACGAGCAGTACTTC
TRBJ2-3,TRBV6-5,TRBD2,NA,CASSYTPPGGRDTQYF,TGTGCCAGCAGTTACACCCCCCCGGGGGGTAGAGATACGCAGTATTTT
TRBJ1-1,TRBV19,TRBD1,NA,CASSIFLQGSETEAFF,TGTGCCAGTAGTATATTTTTACAGGGGTCGGAAACTGAAGCTTTCTTT
TRBJ2-7,TRBV4-2,TRBD2,NA,CASSQGGSGYEQYF,TGTGCCAGCAGCCAAGGCGGGAGCGGCTACGAGCAGTACTTC
TRBJ2-2,TRBV18,TRBD1,NA,CASSPQGAGSPGELFF,TGTGCCAGCTCACCACAGGGGGCCGGATCTCCCGGGGAGCTGTTTTTT
TRBJ2-1,TRBV19,TRBD1,NA,CASSTWTGGSYNEQFF,TGTGCCAGTAGCACATGGACAGGGGGCTCGTACAATGAGCAGTTCTTC
TRBJ1-5,TRBV4-1,NA,NA,CASSQEGGSVRQPQHF,TGCGCCAGCAGCCAAGAGGGGGGGAGCGTGCGGCAGCCCCAGCATTTT
TRBJ2-1,TRBV6-1,TRBD2,NA,CASSELAGGHNEQFF,TGTGCCAGCAGTGAGCTAGCGGGGGGCCACAATGAGCAGTTCTTC
TRBJ1-1,TRBV30,NA,NA,CARGGGLGEAFF,TGTGCCCGAGGGGGGGGGCTCGGTGAAGCTTTCTTT
TRBJ1-5,TRBV10-3,TRBD1,NA,CAISESQGGQPQHF,TGTGCCATCAGTGAGTCCCAGGGGGGCCAGCCCCAGCATTTT
TRBJ2-5,TRBV4-1,TRBD1,NA,CASSQDREETQYF,TGCGCCAGCAGCCAGGACAGGGAAGAGACCCAGTACTTC
TRBJ2-5,TRBV18,TRBD1,few,CASSPTWTGQETQYF,TGTGCCAGCTCACCGACGTGGACAGGGCAAGAGACCCAGTACTTC
TRBJ1-2,TRBV4-2,TRBD1,NA,CASSQEGRGGLDGYTF,TGTGCCAGCAGCCAAGAAGGACGAGGGGGCTTAGATGGCTACACCTTC
TRBJ1-1,TRBV28,NA,NA,CASSPLGHRNTEAFF,TGTGCCAGCAGTCCATTGGGACATAGGAACACTGAAGCTTTCTTT
TRBJ1-2,TRBV5-6,TRBD1,once,CASSRPDRAYGYTF,TGTGCCAGCAGCCGGCCGGACAGGGCCTATGGCTACACCTTC
TRBJ2-3,TRBV10-3,NA,NA,CAISATGWTDTQYF,TGTGCCATCAGTGCGACGGGTTGGACAGATACGCAGTATTTT
TRBJ2-6,TRBV25-1,TRBD1,NA,CASTGTGGAGANVLTF,TGTGCCAGCACCGGGACAGGGGGCGCTGGGGCCAACGTCCTGACTTTC
TRBJ2-1,TRBV29-1,TRBD2,NA,CSARRTSGSYNEQFF,TGCAGCGCTCGACGAACTAGCGGCTCCTACAATGAGCAGTTCTTC
TRBJ2-1,TRBV4-3,NA,NA,CASSQEYGGGPYNEQFF,TGCGCCAGCAGCCAAGAATATGGGGGCGGGCCCTACAATGAGCAGTTCTTC
TRBJ2-5,TRBV30,NA,NA,CAWSTGIQETQYF,TGTGCCTGGAGTACAGGGATACAAGAGACCCAGTACTTC
TRBJ2-5,TRBV6-1,TRBD1,NA,CASSPDRGQTQYF,TGTGCCAGCAGCCCAGACAGGGGGCAGACCCAGTACTTC
TRBJ2-7,TRBV9,TRBD2,NA,CASSVGLAEDYEQYF,TGTGCCAGCAGCGTAGGACTAGCGGAAGACTACGAGCAGTACTTC